This passage covers 20 T cell receptor beta chains from one sample sequenced in a study of cytomegalovirus exposure and HLA in healthy donors. This PCR relied on a set of 60 Vbeta primers and 13 Jbeta primers. The method was immunoSEQ multiplex PCR; TCRdb's version includes in-frame clones alone and lacks a portion of them. The sample has around 170,000 clones; 80% are singletons. Sequencing used PBMCs. The receptors were gathered from a middle-aged man in good health and CMV-seropositive.

About this clone itself: The junction and the germline gene differ at one end; a read error may be behind it. The J gene is TRBJ2-2, the V gene TRBV4-3, with 8 nucleotides matching TRBD1. This CDR3 contains 16 residues. Germline lookup yields CDR1 LGHNA and CDR2 YSLEER. CDR3 loop: CASSQGSRGQGGELLF. CDR3 sequence (DNA): TGCGCTAGCAGCCAAGGAAGCAGGGGGCAGGGCGGGGAGCTGCTTTTT.

With respect to this clone: Compared with germline, one end of the junction differs, possibly owing to a read error. This chain links TRBV27 with TRBJ2-7, with a weak D call TRBD1 (6 bases). CDR1 and CDR2 (germline): MNHEY, SMNVEV (reference sequence). The CDR3 is 13 amino acids. The CDR3 spells CASSYTPGHTGHF. CDR3 sequence (DNA): TGTGCCAGCAGTTACACCCCAGGGCATACAGGGCACTTC.

The chain employs TRBV7-2 and TRBJ2-2, with TRBD2 identical over 11 bases. Trimming took 0 bases from V and 4 from J; bases not matched to a gene: 7. The CDR3 covers 18 residues. Germline CDR1 and CDR2: SGHTA and FQGNSA. CDR3 DNA: TGTGCCAGCAGCTTAGCCCTAGCGGGGGGCCCGCTCACCGGGGAGCTGTTTTTT. Translated, it gives CASSLALAGGPLTGELFF.

The V and J genes are TRBV29-1 and TRBJ2-2; TRBD1 agrees at 8 bases. The germline V gene has CDR1 SQVTM and CDR2 ANQGSEA. The CDR3 is made up of 14 amino acids. The junction had 3 bases not matched to a gene; V was cut back by 4 bases and J by 2 bases. The CDR3 DNA sequence: TGCAGCGTTGCAGGGGGCCCTAACACCGGGGAGCTGTTTTTT. Protein: CSVAGGPNTGELFF.

The V gene is TRBV19, the J gene TRBJ1-2; D remains unclear. The CDR3 consists of 14 residues. The V end lost 1 base, the J end lost 4 bases, and 10 bases lay between the germline ends. Germline CDR1 is LNHDA and CDR2 is SQIVND (reference sequence). The CDR3 DNA reads as TGTGCCAGTAGTATAGGTCCAGTAACCTATGGCTACACCTTC. This translates into CASSIGPVTYGYTF.

The chain uses TRBV13 and TRBJ1-1; 9 bases agree with TRBD1. This CDR3 spans 14 amino acids. V was clipped by 3 bases and J by 5 bases; unmatched bases: 4. Germline V gives CDR1 PRHDT, CDR2 FYEKMQ (reference sequence). The CDR3 nucleotides read TGTGCCAGCAGCTTGACAGGGGGAAGGACTGAAGCTTTCTTT. This translates into CASSLTGGRTEAFF.

Only one count was recorded for this clone. The chain recombines TRBV6-5 with TRBJ2-7; 9 bases are shared with TRBD1. The V segment lost 6 bases and the J segment 3 bases; nucleotides outside the gene matches: 3. CDR1 and CDR2 from the germline V gene are MNHEY and SVGAGI. The CDR3 has 13 residues. The CDR3 nucleotides are TGTGCCAGCAGGACAGGGGGATTCTACGAGCAGTACTTC. It specifies CASRTGGFYEQYF.

In regard to this clone: Other DNA sequences within the sample encode an identical CDR3. The V and J genes are TRBV28 and TRBJ1-6; TRBD1 is a possible D gene (6 bases). V lost 3 bases, J lost 9 bases, and 12 bases lay in between. This CDR3 is built from 14 residues. The germline CDR1 and CDR2 sequences are MDHEN and SYDVKM. CDR3 sequence (DNA): TGTGCCAGCAGTTTTGGGCAGGGGTCTTCACCCCTCCACTTT. It translates to CASSFGQGSSPLHF.

In the case of this clone: A junction boundary mismatches the germline segment, possibly from a read error. The rearrangement uses TRBV7-9 and TRBJ1-1; 7 bases map to TRBD1. Per the germline V gene, CDR1 is SEHNR and CDR2 is FQNEAQ (reference sequence). The CDR3 spans 9 residues. In DNA form, the CDR3 reads TGTGCCAGCAGCTTTGACAGGGAGTTT. Translation: CASSFDREF.

The chain recombines TRBV30 with TRBJ2-4; D uncertain. The germline V gene encodes CDR1 GTSNPN and CDR2 SVGIG (reference sequence). V shed 0 bases and J shed 6 bases, with 9 bases lying between them. The CDR3 has 13 amino acids. The CDR3 sequence: CAWSVPRRNIQYF. The CDR3 region has the DNA TGTGCCTGGAGTGTACCTAGGCGAAACATTCAGTACTTC.

The chain carries TRBV5-1 and TRBJ2-5, with 10 bases fitting TRBD2. Germline V CDR1 and CDR2: SGHRS, YFSETQ. The CDR3 is made up of 15 amino acids. Trimming took 6 bases from V and 5 from J; bases not matched to a gene: 10. CDR3 amino acids: CASTNSGGAGETQYF. CDR3 coding DNA: TGCGCCAGCACTAACAGCGGGGGGGCAGGTGAGACCCAGTACTTC.

The gene calls are TRBV6-5 and TRBJ1-2, with D uncertain. Trimming left V 5 bases short and J 4 bases short, with 8 bases between. The CDR3 is 12 amino acids. From germline, CDR1 is MNHEY and CDR2 SVGAGI. The DNA of the CDR3 is TGTGCCAGCAGTCCAGGAAGCTATGGCTACACCTTC. Its translation: CASSPGSYGYTF.

The chain is built from TRBV6-1 and TRBJ1-5, with D unclear. The length of the CDR3 is 14 residues. Germline V CDR1 and CDR2: MNHNS, SASEGT. The ends were cut back, 7 bases at V and 7 bases at J, with 17 bases in the middle. CDR3: CASTSLEVWQPQHF. The CDR3 nucleotides are TGTGCCAGCACCTCCTTGGAGGTTTGGCAGCCCCAGCATTTT.

The chain employs TRBV6-1 and TRBJ2-1; 10 bases match TRBD2. CDR1 and CDR2 (germline): MNHNS, SASEGT. With V trimmed by 2 bases and J by 4 bases, 2 bases remained unmatched. The CDR3 spans 15 residues. The CDR3 DNA reads TGTGCCAGCAGTGAACAGCGGGGGGGGTACAATGAGCAGTTCTTC. Residues: CASSEQRGGYNEQFF.

This clone was seen more than once but under ten times. The chain uses TRBV29-1 and TRBJ2-5, with 11 bases lining up with TRBD2. CDR3 length: 15 residues. Germline trimming cut 1 base from V and 5 bases from J; bases unmatched to any gene: 6. Germline assignment: CDR1 SQVTM and CDR2 ANQGSEA. DNA of the CDR3: TGCAGCGTTGAAGGTCTAGCGGGGGGAGGGGAGACCCAGTACTTC. Its protein is CSVEGLAGGGETQYF. Variable domain in full (rest from reference TRBV29-1 and TRBJ2-5): SAVISQKPSRDICQRGTSLTIQCQVDSQVTMMFWYRQQPGQSLTLIATANQGSEATYESGFVIDKFPISRPNLTFSTLTVSNMSPEDSSIYLCSVEGLAGGGETQYFGPGTRLLVL.

This clone appeared a single time. The chain couples TRBV5-4 to TRBJ2-1; 10 bases line up with TRBD2. In germline, CDR1 is SGHNT, CDR2 YYREEE (reference sequence). This CDR3 comprises 13 residues. Trimming at V came to 7 bases and at J to 7 bases, leaving 5 bases not matched to a gene. CDR3 sequence reads: CASRAGGINEQFF. The CDR3 region has the DNA TGTGCCAGCCGAGCGGGGGGGATAAATGAGCAGTTCTTC.

The V gene is TRBV4-1, the J gene TRBJ1-1; no clear D. The V and J ends lost 4 bases and 6 bases respectively, with 18 bases between them. This CDR3 contains 15 residues. Germline CDR1 reads MGHRA; CDR2 reads YSYEKL. As DNA, the CDR3 is TGCGCCAGCAGCCTAGAAAAGGTGGGAGTGGCTGAAGCTTTCTTT. Protein product: CASSLEKVGVAEAFF.

The sample holds one count of this clone. This chain connects TRBV19 to TRBJ1-3; the D is unclear. CDR3 length: 16 residues. V lost 5 bases and J 0 bases, leaving 14 bases between the germline ends. Germline-derived CDR1 and CDR2 are LNHDA and SQIVND (reference sequence). The CDR3 sequence is CASSYLPTSSGNTIYF. CDR3 sequence (DNA): TGTGCCAGTAGTTACCTACCCACGAGCTCTGGAAACACCATATATTTT.

This clone occurred a few times. In DNA, the CDR3 is TGTGCCAGCAGCTTAATAAGCAGGGGCGATGAGCAGTTCTTC. Protein sequence: CASSLISRGDEQFF. The rearrangement joins TRBV5-6 to TRBJ2-1, with D maybe TRBD1 (6 bases). The CDR3 spans 14 residues. The germline CDR1 and CDR2 sequences are SGHDT and YYEEEE. V was clipped by 2 bases and J by 8 bases, with 14 bases between them.

The V and J genes are TRBV4-1 and TRBJ2-2; 9 bases agree with TRBD2. J was trimmed by 6 bases and V by 4 bases; bases with no gene match: 12. Per germline, CDR1 MGHRA and CDR2 YSYEKL. The CDR3 length is 17 residues. The CDR3 here is CASSPRGRAGGSGELFF. As DNA, the CDR3 is TGCGCCAGCAGCCCCCGGGGTCGAGCGGGGGGTTCCGGGGAGCTGTTTTTT.